This T cell receptor (beta chain) comes out of a study of blood T cell repertoires in COVID-19. Across the whole study: The samples span acute and convalescent COVID-19 from the United States, Italy and Spain. T cells, B-cell-depleted T cells, or PBMCs supplied cDNA or gDNA.

Germline lookup yields CDR1 MGHRA and CDR2 YSYEKL. V lost 4 bases, J lost 10 bases, and 15 bases lay in between. The CDR3 extends over 13 amino acids. As handled by the study authors: Reference gene primer amplification gave estimated nucleated cell counts. Sequencing was performed with immunoSEQ multiplex PCR; in TCRdb, only in-frame clones are kept and a portion is missing. V, J and clone size are those of that table, while D and trimming were read from the DNA. The sample includes some 250,000 clones, 88% seen only once; the top ten take 0.99%. This TCR derives from a middle-aged woman who had recovered from COVID-19. The chain carries TRBV4-1 and TRBJ2-3; a weak D match, TRBD2 (5 bases). Sequenced material: peripheral blood. CDR3 nucleotides: TGCGCCAGCAGCCCCAGAGAAGCGGACGCGCAGTATTTT. Protein sequence: CASSPREADAQYF.